These 15 T cell receptor beta chains were all obtained from the same sample, sequenced in a study of cytomegalovirus exposure and HLA in healthy donors. The PCR used 60 Vbeta and 13 Jbeta primers. Sequencing used immunoSEQ multiplex PCR; TCRdb keeps in-frame clones, though not all of them. The data contain approximately 190,000 clones, more than 75% of them seen just once; the ten biggest clones take up 0.8%. Input material: PBMCs. These TCRs come from a woman under 30 in good health and CMV-seronegative.

This clone has only a few counts. The DNA of the CDR3 is TGTGCCAGCAGCCCCCGGGACAGGGGGCAGTACGAGCAGTACTTC. As protein: CASSPRDRGQYEQYF. V gene TRBV5-6 combines with J gene TRBJ2-7; 12 positions match TRBD1. This CDR3 has 15 residues. The trim removed 4 bases at V and 4 bases at J, leaving 6 bases unmatched. CDR1 is SGHDT and CDR2 is YYEEEE in the germline V gene.

This chain links TRBV6-5 with TRBJ2-5; the D gene is possibly TRBD2 (6 bases). V was shortened by 2 bases and J by 5 bases, with 15 bases between the two germline ends. CDR1 and CDR2 from the germline V gene are MNHEY and SVGAGI. The CDR3 sequence is 15 residues long. For the CDR3, the DNA is TGTGCCAGCAGTTACATTACCGGGACTCTTGAGACCCAGTACTTC. Encoded protein: CASSYITGTLETQYF.

This chain links TRBV29-1 with TRBJ2-2; 7 positions match TRBD2. From germline, CDR1 is SQVTM and CDR2 ANQGSEA. The CDR3 length is 15 residues. V shed 3 bases and J 2 bases; nucleotides not matched to a gene: 6. In nucleotides, the CDR3 is TGCAGCGTTGAGAGGGCGGGGGTTAACACCGGGGAGCTGTTTTTT. As protein: CSVERAGVNTGELFF.

V and J are TRBV5-1 and TRBJ1-5; 10 bases are shared with TRBD1. This CDR3 has 15 amino acids. Germline CDR1 SGHRS, CDR2 YFSETQ. After removal of 4 bases from V and 6 bases from J, the junction contained 7 bases not matched to a gene. The CDR3, as DNA: TGCGCCAGCAGCCCAGGACAGGGGGTAGGTCAGCCCCAGCATTTT. This translates into CASSPGQGVGQPQHF.

V usage is TRBV7-8 and J usage is TRBJ1-5, with 8 bases that match TRBD1. This CDR3 comprises 17 residues. CDR1 is SGHVS and CDR2 is FQNEAQ in the germline V gene. The trim removed 2 bases at V and 5 bases at J, leaving 11 bases unmatched. The CDR3 coding sequence is TGTGCCAGCAGCTTATCCCCCCAGGGGGCGGTCGATCAGCCCCAGCATTTT. This gives the protein CASSLSPQGAVDQPQHF. Full variable domain (remainder filled in from reference TRBV7-8 and TRBJ1-5): GAGVSQSPRYKVAKRGQDVALRCDPISGHVSLFWYQQALGQGPEFLTYFQNEAQLDKSGLPSDRFFAERPEGSVSTLKIQRTQQEDSAVYLCASSLSPQGAVDQPQHFGDGTRLSIL.

The gene calls are TRBV5-4 and TRBJ2-7; TRBD2 matches at 15 bases. This CDR3 is built from 15 residues. CDR1 and CDR2 from the germline V gene are SGHNT and YYREEE (reference sequence). Losses at the gene ends were 3 bases for V and 7 bases for J; bases not matched to a gene: 5. CDR3 protein: CASSSGLAGGGEQYF. The CDR3 nucleotides read TGTGCCAGCAGCTCCGGACTAGCGGGAGGGGGTGAGCAGTACTTC. The complete variable domain, with remaining parts taken from reference TRBV5-4 and TRBJ2-7, reads ETGVTQSPTHLIKTRGQQVTLRCSSQSGHNTVSWYQQALGQGPQFIFQYYREEENGRGNFPPRFSGLQFPNYSSELNVNALELDDSALYLCASSSGLAGGGEQYFGPGTRLTVT.

The genes are TRBV9 and TRBJ2-5; TRBD2 matches at 13 bases. V gave up 2 bases and J gave up 3 bases; unmatched junction bases: 1. CDR1 is SGDLS, CDR2 YYNGEE, per germline. The CDR3 has 15 amino acids. The CDR3 protein is CASSVGLAGEETQYF. DNA of the CDR3: TGTGCCAGCAGCGTCGGACTAGCGGGGGAAGAGACCCAGTACTTC.

This clone came up once. The chain has TRBV27 and TRBJ2-7, with 12 positions matching TRBD2. V shed 4 bases and J 3 bases; nucleotides not matched to a gene: 7. The CDR3 loop spans 16 amino acids. CDR1 and CDR2 (germline): MNHEY, SMNVEV (reference sequence). The CDR3 spells CASSSGGLAGIYEQYF. Written as DNA, the CDR3 is TGTGCCAGCAGTTCCGGAGGACTAGCGGGAATCTACGAGCAGTACTTC.

The rearrangement uses TRBV19 and TRBJ2-3, with TRBD2 matching 9 bases. Germline values: CDR1 LNHDA, CDR2 SQIVND (reference sequence). The CDR3 extends over 18 amino acids. V was clipped by 5 bases and J by 5 bases; unmatched bases: 17. CDR3 residues: CASSPRSGSGSVGDTQYF. CDR3 in DNA: TGTGCCAGTAGTCCCCGCAGTGGTAGCGGGAGCGTGGGAGATACGCAGTATTTT. The entire variable domain, with the rest obtained from reference TRBV19 and TRBJ2-3, is as follows: DGGITQSPKYLFRKEGQNVTLSCEQNLNHDAMYWYRQDPGQGLRLIYYSQIVNDFQKGDIAEGYSVSREKKESFPLTVTSAQKNPTAFYLCASSPRSGSGSVGDTQYFGPGTRLTVL.

The chain joins TRBV28 to TRBJ1-3, with 7 bases identical to TRBD1. This CDR3 is 17 amino acids long. The ends lost 7 bases at V and 0 bases at J; junction bases unmatched: 12. The germline CDR1 and CDR2 sequences are MDHEN and SYDVKM. CDR3 sequence reads: CASTPGQGGYSGNTIYF. CDR3 nucleotide sequence: TGTGCCAGCACCCCCGGCCAGGGGGGTTACTCTGGAAACACCATATATTTT. Full variable domain (remainder filled in from reference TRBV28 and TRBJ1-3): DVKVTQSSRYLVKRTGEKVFLECVQDMDHENMFWYRQDPGLGLRLIYFSYDVKMKEKGDIPEGYSVSREKKERFSLILESASTNQTSMYLCASTPGQGGYSGNTIYFGEGSWLTVV.

The J gene is TRBJ1-2, the V gene TRBV11-2; D is unresolved. Germline CDR1 and CDR2: SGHAT and FQNNGV. This CDR3 is built from 12 residues. Trimming removed 4 bases at V and 5 bases at J, with 8 bases between. This chain's CDR3 is CASSSGGYGYTF. DNA of the CDR3: TGTGCCAGCAGCTCGGGAGGTTATGGCTACACCTTC.

This clone came up once. The CDR3 protein is CASSESRLNTEAFF. The CDR3 DNA sequence: TGTGCCAGCAGTGAATCCAGGTTGAACACTGAAGCTTTCTTT. The V gene is TRBV2, the J gene TRBJ1-1; no clear D. Germline CDR1 reads SNHLY; CDR2 reads FYNNEI. The CDR3 sequence is 14 residues long. The V end was cut by 2 bases, the J end by 0 bases, with 7 bases between.

This sequence joins TRBV27 and TRBJ2-5; D might be TRBD1 (6 bases). Deletions cut 3 bases from V and 5 bases from J, with 19 bases between. Germline V gives CDR1 MNHEY, CDR2 SMNVEV (reference sequence). The CDR3 runs to 16 residues. CDR3 in DNA: TGTGCCAGCAGTTTGAGCCCCCATTACAGGGACGAGACCCAGTACTTC. Its protein product is CASSLSPHYRDETQYF.

The J gene is TRBJ2-4, the V gene TRBV2; 9 nucleotides align to TRBD2. The CDR3 is 16 amino acids. Germline V gives CDR1 SNHLY, CDR2 FYNNEI. The trim removed 2 bases at V and 2 bases at J, leaving 4 bases unmatched. Here the CDR3 reads CASSESSGRSKNIQYF. For the CDR3, the DNA is TGTGCCAGCAGTGAATCCAGCGGGAGGTCCAAAAACATTCAGTACTTC.

The V call is TRBV28, the J call TRBJ2-3; tentatively, D is TRBD2 (6 bases). V lost 2 bases, J lost 3 bases, and 9 bases lay in between. CDR1 and CDR2 from the germline V gene are MDHEN and SYDVKM. The CDR3 is 14 residues long. CDR3 DNA: TGTGCCAGCAGTTTAGCGGGACGAACAGATACGCAGTATTTT. As protein: CASSLAGRTDTQYF.